The clone carrying this T cell receptor (beta chain) was found many times. After constant-region reverse-primer amplification, full-length variable regions underwent semi-nested PCR with Nested Universal Primer A. TCRdb reprocessed the 5' RACE reads via MiXCR and lists one record per CDR3 protein. The repertoire holds roughly 40,000 distinct CDR3 sequences, approximately 31% seen once, with roughly 3.7% in the top ten. Sequencing was done on a sample of memory CD4+ T cells sorted from a lymph node. Subset: memory CD4+ T cells, CD4+CD45RO+CD25-. The sequence was obtained from a female donor with breast cancer.

The DNA of the CDR3 is TGCAGTGCGCCGCCGGGACTAGCCCACGAGCAGTACTTC. Amino acid sequence: CSAPPGLAHEQYF. V gene TRBV20-1 combines with J gene TRBJ2-7, with 9 bases fitting TRBD2. The CDR3 has 13 residues. J lost 5 bases, V lost 6 bases, and 8 bases had no gene match. Germline lookup yields CDR1 DFQATT and CDR2 SNEGSKA (reference sequence).